This TCR beta chain was found in a study of shared clonotypes between healthy human individuals (dated by TCRdb to 2018 to 2020). With respect to the entire study: The cohort included three men and a couple of women between 18 and 49 years of age. To increase sequencing depth and limit assay-specific biases, different laboratories used diverse techniques to prepare libraries and sequence TCR repertoires. To estimate repertoire size and how much clonotype sharing occurs between individuals, the study deeply sequenced the blood TCR repertoires of five or six healthy adults. For each donor, three plates each were used for CD4 naive and CD4 memory, two plates were used for CD8 naive, and one plate was used for CD8 memory. Between about 0.9 and 10 billion PBMCs per donor were obtained by leukapheresis.

The donors were healthy, HIV-negative adults who had no recently reported acute infections or vaccinations. Only Caucasian adults living in Nashville, Tennessee, USA were represented among the donors. CD4+ T cells were enriched by magnetic negative selection; naive cells were then positively selected on CD45RA, and the negative fraction formed the memory subset. Blood was obtained by leukapheresis, after which PBMCs were separated by Ficoll-Histopaque density gradient centrifugation and cryopreserved in liquid nitrogen vapor phase. Analytical flow cytometry was used to check the purity and quantity of each magnetically sorted T cell population. Each sorted fraction had its genomic DNA isolated and then quantified by UV absorbance on a Nanodrop 2000c. The germline V gene provides CDR1 SNHLY and CDR2 FYNNEI. V was cut back by 4 bases and J by 1 base, leaving a gap of 12 bases between them. Including the terminal cysteine and phenylalanine, the CDR3 comprises 15 residues. The entry retains the CDR3 DNA only, 45 bases that are in frame from base 1.

Results and caveats for the whole study, not just this receptor: Compared with non-shared clonotypes, the clonotypes found in all four sorted-subset donors had higher generation probabilities. Because the study included only a small number of donors, the genetic and exposure-history diversity represented was limited. Rarefaction of sorted-subset datasets indicated incomplete sequencing despite the large sequencing depth. Based on pairwise subsampling, the degree of clonotype sharing among donors was expected to be affected by sequencing depth. Sharing across a handful of donors was observed for approximately 5% of naive CD4, around 3.5% of naive CD8, roughly 2.4% of memory CD4, and around 0.4% of memory CD8 clonotypes. Naive subsets generally had larger estimated clonotype richness than memory subsets did. Sampling was restricted to blood, and TCR repertoires in tissue are likely to differ from TCR repertoires in blood.

Using the deep immunoSEQ assay, multiplex PCR amplified TCR CDR3 regions from genomic DNA. Genomic DNA extracted from each cell subset was distributed evenly over all wells of several immunoSEQ 96-well plates, and each plate served as one replicate. Each replicate PCR for sorted subsets received roughly 200 ng genomic DNA, equal to around 32,000 T cell genomes. Purified libraries were measured with a Qubit 3.0 fluorometer, size-checked on a Bioanalyzer 2100, and measured again with the KAPA Library Quantification kit. Every immunoSEQ 96-well plate was sequenced on a separate single-read 150-cycle Illumina NextSeq 550 flow cell. The published analysis was carried out like this. Because the immunoSEQ output held only junctional sequences and lacked quality scores, the filtering could not match the filtering applied to full-length reads. Sequences were annotated with PyIR, a Python wrapper for IgBLAST v1.9, and V/J genes and CDR3 were assigned using IMGT germline references. Any read was removed if the V/J assignment was weak (E-value above 1e-6), the CDR3 was missing, or the read contained stop codons, out-of-frame junctions, or ambiguous translated residues. V3J clonotypes were defined by identical inferred V gene, J gene, and CDR3 amino acid sequence. To compute the percentage overlap between repertoires, the number of shared unique clonotypes was divided by the size of the smaller repertoire. Repertoire richness was assessed with RTK rarefaction, the Chao1 estimator, and Recon v2.1 estimates of unobserved clonotypes. Generation probabilities were computed with OLGA for all TCRbeta clonotypes obtained by the gDNA method from several donors. What TCRdb holds here is the immuneACCESS table cut down to in-frame rearrangements. Part of the clones is not present; checked against another copy, under half of the missing clones reflect an unresolved V gene, and the others are unexplained. The V and J calls and clone size come from that table; D and trimming were worked out from the DNA. For this sample the table gives some 680,000 clones, of which around 73% were detected only once. The ten top clones hold 1.5% to 2% of the sample.

Only one count was recorded for this clone. Its antigen target is currently unknown. No much larger clonotype is one base removed from it; base qualities were not supplied. Sequencing used memory CD4+ T cells sorted from blood. What this sample's cell subset or site label stands for: CD45RA-negative fraction. The sequence was obtained from a woman in her twenties or thirties in good health. This sequence uses TRBV2 and TRBJ2-3; the D region possibly corresponds to TRBD2 (6 bases align). The CDR3 in this case is CASSVGGSGTDTQYF. The base sequence is TGTGCCAGCAGTGTGGGGGGATCGGGCACAGATACGCAGTATTTT.